The 14 T cell receptor beta chains below were found in one sample sequenced in a study of fetal regulatory T cell absence and autoimmunity. Sequencing was performed with immunoSEQ multiplex PCR; in TCRdb, only in-frame clones are kept and a portion is missing. The data contain about 95,000 clones, roughly 78% of them seen just once; the ten biggest clones take up roughly 2%. The specimen sequenced was pancreas tissue. The receptors derive from a male donor with IPEX syndrome.

V gene TRBV5-1 combines with J gene TRBJ2-7; a weak D match, TRBD1 (6 bases). This CDR3 is built from 11 residues. CDR1 and CDR2 (germline): SGHRS, YFSETQ. V was clipped by 4 bases and J by 4 bases, with 6 bases between them. CDR3 in DNA: TGCGCCAGCAGCGACAGGTACGAGCAGTACTTC. Translating it yields CASSDRYEQYF. Full variable domain (remainder filled in from reference TRBV5-1 and TRBJ2-7): KAGVTQTPRYLIKTRGQQVTLSCSPISGHRSVSWYQQTPGQGLQFLFEYFSETQRNKGNFPGRFSGRQFSNSRSEMNVSTLELGDSALYLCASSDRYEQYFGPGTRLTVT.

The rearrangement links TRBV6-5 to TRBJ2-2, with D perhaps being TRBD1 or TRBD2 (6 bases each). Per the germline V gene, CDR1 is MNHEY and CDR2 is SVGAGI. V was pared by 2 bases and J by 5 bases, with 9 bases between. The CDR3 runs 14 residues. The CDR3 DNA sequence: TGTGCCAGCAGTTACAGGGGGGTTACCGGGGAGCTGTTTTTT. It specifies CASSYRGVTGELFF.

The CDR3 region is CASSLGTTVSYEQYF. The CDR3 DNA follows: TGTGCCAGCAGCTTAGGGACTACCGTCTCCTACGAGCAGTACTTC. The V gene is TRBV11-2, the J gene TRBJ2-7, with D possibly being TRBD2 (6 bases). V dropped 1 base and J dropped 0 bases, with 10 bases sitting between them. Germline assignment: CDR1 SGHAT and CDR2 FQNNGV. CDR3 length equals 15 residues.

The V call is TRBV10-1, the J call TRBJ1-5; TRBD1 agrees at 9 bases. Germline assignment: CDR1 WNHNN and CDR2 SYGVQD (reference sequence). The CDR3 is made up of 14 amino acids. V lost 6 bases to trimming and J lost 7 bases; unmatched junction nucleotides: 7. CDR3 in DNA: TGCGCCAGCAGGGGGACAGGGATCAGGCAGCCCCAGCATTTT. Its protein is CASRGTGIRQPQHF.

This sequence joins TRBV5-1 and TRBJ2-7; the D gene is possibly TRBD2 (5 bases). Trimming took off 0 bases at V and 5 bases at J, with 12 bases between the two ends. The CDR3 is made up of 14 amino acids. Germline values: CDR1 SGHRS, CDR2 YFSETQ. CDR3 amino acids: CASSLVGGSHEQYF. The CDR3, as DNA: TGCGCCAGCAGCTTGGTAGGTGGGAGCCACGAGCAGTACTTC.

The chain uses TRBV5-1 and TRBJ1-3; 7 bases map to TRBD1. V was pared by 1 base and J by 1 base, with 5 bases of the junction left unmatched. This CDR3 contains 16 residues. Looked up from germline, CDR1 is SGHRS and CDR2 is YFSETQ. This chain's CDR3 is CASSLQGGLSGNTIYF. The DNA for the CDR3 is TGCGCCAGCAGCTTGCAGGGGGGCCTATCTGGAAACACCATATATTTT.

The gene calls are TRBV10-3 and TRBJ2-3; TRBD2 agrees at 14 bases. The CDR3 covers 16 residues. With 7 bases clipped from V and 5 bases from J, the junction kept 8 bases outside the gene matches. Germline-derived CDR1 and CDR2 are ENHRY and SYGVKD. Written as DNA, the CDR3 is TGTGCCATCACCTCCGGGACTAGCGGGAGAAGAGATACGCAGTATTTT. It codes for CAITSGTSGRRDTQYF.

In nucleotides, the CDR3 is TGTGCCAGCAGTTTAGGAAATGAGCAGTTCTTC. Translating it yields CASSLGNEQFF. The chain carries TRBV27 and TRBJ2-1; D is unclear. Germline CDR1 is MNHEY and CDR2 is SMNVEV (reference sequence). The germline V and J ends were trimmed by 2 bases and 7 bases, with 3 bases remaining between them. The CDR3 is 11 amino acids.

This clone was seen a single time. The chain combines TRBV7-9 with TRBJ2-2, with TRBD2 identical over 11 bases. This CDR3 region has 19 residues. The junction had 15 bases not matched to a gene; V was cut back by 5 bases and J by 4 bases. Germline assignment: CDR1 SEHNR and CDR2 FQNEAQ (reference sequence). CDR3 region: CASSHPLAGVGPSTGELFF. The CDR3 DNA is TGTGCCAGCAGCCACCCACTAGCGGGAGTGGGCCCTTCCACCGGGGAGCTGTTTTTT.

This clone has only a few counts. The chain is built from TRBV13 and TRBJ2-7; D possibly corresponds to TRBD2 (5 bases). Trimming removed 3 bases from V and 2 bases from J, with 11 bases in between. CDR1 is PRHDT, CDR2 FYEKMQ, per germline (reference sequence). The CDR3 runs to 14 residues. The CDR3 coding sequence is TGTGCCAGCAGCTTCGGACTGGGTACCTACGAGCAGTACTTC. Protein sequence: CASSFGLGTYEQYF.

V and J are TRBV6-6 and TRBJ1-2; 10 bases agree with TRBD1. This CDR3 is 14 amino acids long. The V segment lost 2 bases and the J segment 6 bases; nucleotides outside the gene matches: 3. Germline lookup yields CDR1 MNHNY and CDR2 SVGAGI (reference sequence). The CDR3 reads CASSYRDRGNGYTF. The CDR3 DNA sequence: TGTGCCAGCAGTTACCGGGACAGGGGCAATGGCTACACCTTC.

In this sample, this clone turned up a few times. The V and J genes are TRBV30 and TRBJ1-2; TRBD1 might be the D (6 bases). The CDR3 is 16 amino acids. The germline V gene has CDR1 GTSNPN and CDR2 SVGIG (reference sequence). Trimming removed 0 bases at V and 0 bases at J, with 14 bases between. DNA for the CDR3: TGTGCCTGGAGTGTACTACAGGGCGCCTCTAACTATGGCTACACCTTC. Translation gives CAWSVLQGASNYGYTF.

The chain combines TRBV5-4 with TRBJ2-7; TRBD2 agrees at 10 bases. This CDR3 has 17 residues. From germline, CDR1 is SGHNT and CDR2 YYREEE (reference sequence). After removal of 0 bases from V and 2 bases from J, the junction contained 8 bases not matched to a gene. The CDR3 DNA reads TGTGCCAGCAGCTTGGCTACTAGCGGGACGGTAGCCTACGAGCAGTACTTC. Translating it yields CASSLATSGTVAYEQYF.

This sequence joins TRBV7-9 and TRBJ2-5; the D gene is possibly TRBD2 (6 bases). The V end lost 4 bases, the J end lost 5 bases, and 20 bases lay between the germline ends. There are 16 residues in the CDR3. Germline CDR1 is SEHNR and CDR2 is FQNEAQ (reference sequence). The CDR3 region is CASSSLRASGRETQYF. DNA for the CDR3: TGTGCCAGCAGCTCCCTCCGCGCTAGTGGGAGGGAGACCCAGTACTTC. The variable domain in full, with the rest retrieved from reference TRBV7-9 and TRBJ2-5, is DTGVSQNPRHKITKRGQNVTFRCDPISEHNRLYWYRQTLGQGPEFLTYFQNEAQLEKSRLLSDRFSAERPKGSFSTLEIQRTEQGDSAMYLCASSSLRASGRETQYFGPGTRLLVL.